Listed here are 2 T cell receptor beta chains from one sample, sequenced in a study of cytomegalovirus exposure and HLA in healthy donors. The PCR had 60 Vbeta and 13 Jbeta primers. Sequencing was performed with immunoSEQ multiplex PCR; in TCRdb, only in-frame clones are kept and a portion is missing. Seen in this sample are 60,000 to 65,000 clones; the ten most common clones hold 4% to 5.5%. The specimen was PBMCs. The receptor source for this set is a man aged 30-40 years in good health and CMV-seropositive.

The rearrangement links TRBV7-9 to TRBJ2-7, with a weak D call TRBD2 (6 bases). Between the trimmed V and J ends, which lost 8 bases and 4 bases, there was a span of 24 bases. The CDR3 is 16 residues long. CDR1 is SEHNR and CDR2 is FQNEAQ in the germline V gene (reference sequence). The CDR3 DNA sequence: TGTGCCAGCTTCAACTCTCGGGCGGGGAGTACTTACGAGCAGTACTTC. As protein: CASFNSRAGSTYEQYF.

V gene TRBV30 combines with J gene TRBJ1-2; D gene unclear. Trimming removed 0 bases at V and 6 bases at J, with 8 bases between. This CDR3 has 12 amino acids. Germline V lookup: CDR1 GTSNPN, CDR2 SVGIG (reference sequence). In DNA form, the CDR3 reads TGTGCCTGGAGTGTAGGAGGCCATGGCTACACCTTC. This encodes CAWSVGGHGYTF.